This entry concerns a single T cell receptor beta chain. Its antigen is currently unknown. Some clones are missing from TCRdb's copy, which holds only in-frame ones; the method was immunoSEQ multiplex PCR. This table holds about 12,000 clones, around 92% found once. This sample is drawn from a study of PD-1 blockade in classical Hodgkin lymphoma. Overall study findings and caveats: Whoever responded completely had baseline diversity much like that seen in newly diagnosed patients. Differences between repertoires have undefined causes, possibly disease activity or prior therapy. There was a significant rise in CD4+ TCR diversity by C4D1, with no such rise for CD8+. Excluded were patients who started nivolumab under 1 year after ASCT, a group that had lower diversity.

The trim removed 2 bases at V and 4 bases at J, leaving 3 bases unmatched. The germline gives CDR1 SGHTA, CDR2 FQGNSA. The length of the CDR3 is 15 residues. Each of the patients experienced relapse following autologous stem cell transplantation, and their brentuximab vedotin exposure differed. The chain combines TRBV7-2 with TRBJ2-1, with 9 bases that match TRBD1. Specimen: peripheral blood mononuclear cells (PBMCs), collected at baseline. This receptor was taken from a human donor with classical Hodgkin lymphoma. The CDR3 spells CASSLNRGLYNEQFF. CDR3 nucleotides: TGTGCCAGCAGCTTAAACAGGGGGCTATACAATGAGCAGTTCTTC.